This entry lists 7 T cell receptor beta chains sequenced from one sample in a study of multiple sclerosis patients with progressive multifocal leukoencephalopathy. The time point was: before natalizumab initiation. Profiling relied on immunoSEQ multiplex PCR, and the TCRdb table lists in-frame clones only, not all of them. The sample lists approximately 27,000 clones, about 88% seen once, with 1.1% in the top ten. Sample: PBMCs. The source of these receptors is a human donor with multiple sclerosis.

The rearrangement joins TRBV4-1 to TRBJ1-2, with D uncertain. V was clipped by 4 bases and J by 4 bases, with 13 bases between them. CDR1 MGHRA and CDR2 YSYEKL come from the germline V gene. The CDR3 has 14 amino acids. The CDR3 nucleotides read TGCGCCAGCAGCCCTCCGGCAGAGCCCTATGGCTACACCTTC. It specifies CASSPPAEPYGYTF.

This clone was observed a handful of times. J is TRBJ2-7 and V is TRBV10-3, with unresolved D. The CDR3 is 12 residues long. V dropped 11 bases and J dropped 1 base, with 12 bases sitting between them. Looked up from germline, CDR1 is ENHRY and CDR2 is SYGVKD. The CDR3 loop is CAVRPSSYEQYF. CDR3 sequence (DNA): TGTGCCGTCCGTCCTTCGTCCTACGAGCAGTACTTC.

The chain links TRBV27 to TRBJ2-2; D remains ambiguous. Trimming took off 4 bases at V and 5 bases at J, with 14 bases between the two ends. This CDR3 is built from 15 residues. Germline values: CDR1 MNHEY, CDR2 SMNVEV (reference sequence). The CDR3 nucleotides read TGTGCCAGCAGTTCATATCTCCCCCCGACCGGGGAGCTGTTTTTT. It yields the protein CASSSYLPPTGELFF.

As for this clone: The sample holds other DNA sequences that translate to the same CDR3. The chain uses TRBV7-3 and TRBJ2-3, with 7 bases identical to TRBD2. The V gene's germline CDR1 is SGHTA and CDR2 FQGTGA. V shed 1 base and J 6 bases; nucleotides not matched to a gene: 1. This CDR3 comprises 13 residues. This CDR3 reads CASSLREGDTQYF. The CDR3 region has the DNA TGTGCCAGCAGCTTAAGGGAGGGGGATACGCAGTATTTT.

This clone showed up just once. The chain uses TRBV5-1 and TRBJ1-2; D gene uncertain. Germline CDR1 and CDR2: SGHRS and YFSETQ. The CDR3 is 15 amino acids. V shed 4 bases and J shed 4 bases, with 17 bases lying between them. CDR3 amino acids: CASSLEGRTFYGYTF. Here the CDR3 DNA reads TGCGCCAGCAGCCTGGAGGGCAGAACATTCTATGGCTACACCTTC.

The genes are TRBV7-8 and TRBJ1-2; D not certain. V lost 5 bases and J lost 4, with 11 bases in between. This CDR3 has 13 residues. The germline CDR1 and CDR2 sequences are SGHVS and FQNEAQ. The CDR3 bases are TGTGCCAGCAGCCCCGGGGTCACCTATGGCTACACCTTC. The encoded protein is CASSPGVTYGYTF.

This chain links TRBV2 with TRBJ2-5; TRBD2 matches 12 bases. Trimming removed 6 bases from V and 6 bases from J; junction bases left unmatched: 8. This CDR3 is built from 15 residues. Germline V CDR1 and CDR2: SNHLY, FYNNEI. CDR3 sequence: CASSPRTSGDKTQYF. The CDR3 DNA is TGTGCCAGCAGCCCACGGACTAGCGGGGACAAGACCCAGTACTTC.